This section outlines one T cell receptor beta chain sequence together with its context. What it binds is unknown. CDR1 MNHEY and CDR2 SVGAGI come from the germline V gene. This CDR3 region has 14 residues. Trimming at V came to 6 bases and at J to 1 base, leaving 2 bases not matched to a gene. This sample stems from a study of cytomegalovirus exposure and HLA in healthy donors. Whole-study results and caveats: The authors listed 150 to 200 TCR beta chains as cytomegalovirus-associated.

PCR primers comprised 60 Vbeta and 13 Jbeta primers. Sequenced by immunoSEQ multiplex PCR; TCRdb stores in-frame clones only, minus some. The sample yields 90,000 to 100,000 clones, about 84% seen once. The clonotype originates from a young man in good health and CMV-seronegative. Specimen: PBMCs. The rearrangement joins TRBV6-5 to TRBJ2-3, with 9 bases matching TRBD2. CDR3 amino acids: CASRRGGGTDTQYF. The CDR3 nucleotides read TGTGCCAGCAGACGCGGGGGGGGCACAGATACGCAGTATTTT.